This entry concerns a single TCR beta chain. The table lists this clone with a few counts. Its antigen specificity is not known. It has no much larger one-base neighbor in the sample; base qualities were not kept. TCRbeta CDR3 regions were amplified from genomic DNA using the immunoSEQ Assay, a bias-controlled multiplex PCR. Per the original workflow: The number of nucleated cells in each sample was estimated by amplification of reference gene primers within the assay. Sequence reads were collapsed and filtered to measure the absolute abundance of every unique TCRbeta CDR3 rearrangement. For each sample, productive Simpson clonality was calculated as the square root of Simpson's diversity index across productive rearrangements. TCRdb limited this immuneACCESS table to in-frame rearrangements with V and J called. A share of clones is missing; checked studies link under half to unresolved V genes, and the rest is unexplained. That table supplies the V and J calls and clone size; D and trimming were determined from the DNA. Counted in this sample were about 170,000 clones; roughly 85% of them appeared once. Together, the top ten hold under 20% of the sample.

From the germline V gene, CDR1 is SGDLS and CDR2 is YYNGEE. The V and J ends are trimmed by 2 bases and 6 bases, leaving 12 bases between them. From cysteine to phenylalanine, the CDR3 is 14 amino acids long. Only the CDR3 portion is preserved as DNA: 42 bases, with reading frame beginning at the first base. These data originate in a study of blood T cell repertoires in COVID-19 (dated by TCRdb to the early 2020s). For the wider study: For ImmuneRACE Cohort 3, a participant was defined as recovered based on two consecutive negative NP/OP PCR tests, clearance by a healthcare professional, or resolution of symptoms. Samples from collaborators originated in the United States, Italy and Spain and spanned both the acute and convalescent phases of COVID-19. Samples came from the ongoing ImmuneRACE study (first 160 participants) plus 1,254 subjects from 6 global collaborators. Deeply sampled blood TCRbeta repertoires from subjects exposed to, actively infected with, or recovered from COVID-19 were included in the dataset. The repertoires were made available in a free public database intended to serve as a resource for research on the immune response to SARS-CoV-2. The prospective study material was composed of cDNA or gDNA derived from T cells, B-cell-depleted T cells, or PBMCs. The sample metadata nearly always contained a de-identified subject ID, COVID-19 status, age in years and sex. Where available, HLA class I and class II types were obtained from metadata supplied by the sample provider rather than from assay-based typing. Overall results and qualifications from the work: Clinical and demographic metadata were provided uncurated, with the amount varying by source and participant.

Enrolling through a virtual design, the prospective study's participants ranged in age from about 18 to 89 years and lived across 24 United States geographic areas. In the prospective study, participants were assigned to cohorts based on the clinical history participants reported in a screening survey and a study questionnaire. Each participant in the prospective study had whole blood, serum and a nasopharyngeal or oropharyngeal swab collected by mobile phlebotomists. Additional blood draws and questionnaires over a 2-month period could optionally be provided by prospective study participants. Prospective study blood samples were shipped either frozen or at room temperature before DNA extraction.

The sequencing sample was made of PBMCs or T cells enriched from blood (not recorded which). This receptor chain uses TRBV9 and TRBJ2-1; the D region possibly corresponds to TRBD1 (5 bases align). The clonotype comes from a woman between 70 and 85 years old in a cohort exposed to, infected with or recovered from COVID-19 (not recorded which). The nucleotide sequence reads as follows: TGTGCCAGCAGCGTCCGGCAGGGTGTCAATGAGCAGTTCTTC. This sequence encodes CASSVRQGVNEQFF.